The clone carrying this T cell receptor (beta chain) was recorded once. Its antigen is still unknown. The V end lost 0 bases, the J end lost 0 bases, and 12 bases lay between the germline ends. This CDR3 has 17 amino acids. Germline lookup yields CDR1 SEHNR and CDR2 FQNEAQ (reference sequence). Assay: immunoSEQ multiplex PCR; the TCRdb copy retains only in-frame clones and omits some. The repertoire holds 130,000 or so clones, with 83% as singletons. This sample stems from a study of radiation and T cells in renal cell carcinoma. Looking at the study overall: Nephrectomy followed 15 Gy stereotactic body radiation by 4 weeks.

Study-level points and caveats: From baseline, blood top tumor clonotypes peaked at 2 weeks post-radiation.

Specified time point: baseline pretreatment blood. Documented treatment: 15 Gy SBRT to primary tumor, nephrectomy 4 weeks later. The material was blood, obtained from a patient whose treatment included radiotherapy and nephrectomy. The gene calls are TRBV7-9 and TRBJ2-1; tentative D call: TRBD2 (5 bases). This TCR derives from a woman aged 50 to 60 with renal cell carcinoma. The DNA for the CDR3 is TGTGCCAGCAGCTTAGCCGAGGGTCCCAGCTCCTACAATGAGCAGTTCTTC. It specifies CASSLAEGPSSYNEQFF.